This TCR beta chain was observed in a study of control samples from healthy donors and cancer patients. CDR3 length: 19 amino acids. J was trimmed by 1 base and V by 5 bases; bases with no gene match: 13. Germline values: CDR1 MGHRA, CDR2 YSYEKL. Assay used: immunoSEQ multiplex PCR; TCRdb lists only in-frame clones, some missing. The sample lists about 190,000 clones, approximately 90% occurring once. A single count supports this clone. This receptor was obtained from a man aged 25-40 years in good health. The sample taken for sequencing was blood. The chain couples TRBV4-1 to TRBJ2-3; 12 bases fit TRBD2. In nucleotides, the CDR3 is TGCGCCAGCAGCTCTAGAACGGTTACTAGCGGGGGGCGCACAGATACGCAGTATTTT. It translates to CASSSRTVTSGGRTDTQYF.